The following is a T cell receptor beta chain sequence with its context. Measured with immunoSEQ multiplex PCR; TCRdb has only the in-frame clones, and not every one. The table includes about 93,000 clones, approximately 80% detected once. Every one of the patients relapsed after autologous stem cell transplantation (brentuximab vedotin exposure was variable). These data are taken from a study of PD-1 blockade in classical Hodgkin lymphoma. The sequence came from a human donor with classical Hodgkin lymphoma. Sequenced material: peripheral blood mononuclear cells (PBMCs), taken before the second cycle of nivolumab.

Here the CDR3 reads CASSQVGGSSYEQYF. The DNA of the CDR3 is TGCGCCAGCAGCCAAGTAGGCGGGAGCTCCTACGAGCAGTACTTC. This chain connects TRBV4-3 to TRBJ2-7; 7 bases fit TRBD2. The germline V gene has CDR1 LGHNA and CDR2 YSLEER. After removal of 1 base from V and 0 bases from J, the junction contained 3 bases not matched to a gene. The CDR3 consists of 15 residues.